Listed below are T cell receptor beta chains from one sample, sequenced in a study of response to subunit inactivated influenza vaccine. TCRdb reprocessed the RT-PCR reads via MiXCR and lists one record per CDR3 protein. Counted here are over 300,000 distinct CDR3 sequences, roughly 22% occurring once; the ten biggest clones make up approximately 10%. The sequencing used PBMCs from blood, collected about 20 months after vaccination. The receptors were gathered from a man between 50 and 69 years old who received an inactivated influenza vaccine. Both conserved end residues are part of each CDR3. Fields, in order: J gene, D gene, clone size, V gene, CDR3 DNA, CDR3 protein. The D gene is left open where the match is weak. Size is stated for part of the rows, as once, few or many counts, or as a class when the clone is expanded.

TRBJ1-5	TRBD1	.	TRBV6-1	TGTGCCAGCAGTCCAGGGGGCCCCAGGGTTCCCCAGCATTTT	CASSPGGPRVPQHF
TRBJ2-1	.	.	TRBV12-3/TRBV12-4	TGTGCCAGCACCCCCAGTTGGAATTTCCAGTTCTTC	CASTPSWNFQFF
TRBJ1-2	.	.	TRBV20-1	TGCAGTGCCACGAGGGGGGGCGGCTACACCTTC	CSATRGGGYTF
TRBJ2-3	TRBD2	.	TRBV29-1	TGCAGCGTTGTGAGCGGGGGAGTGACAGATACGCAGTATTTT	CSVVSGGVTDTQYF
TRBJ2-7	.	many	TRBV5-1	TGCGCCAGCAGCCAACAGCAGTACGAGCAGTACTTC	CASSQQQYEQYF
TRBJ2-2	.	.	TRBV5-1	TGCGCCAGCAGCACCCCCGGGCCCGAGCCCGGGGAGCTGTTTTTT	CASSTPGPEPGELFF
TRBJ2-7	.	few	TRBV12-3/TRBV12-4	TGTGCCAGCACCCGAGGGGACGATTCCTACGAGCAGTACTTC	CASTRGDDSYEQYF
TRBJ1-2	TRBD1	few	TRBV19	TGTGCCAGTAGTGCGAGTCGGACAGGGAACTATGGCTACACCTTC	CASSASRTGNYGYTF
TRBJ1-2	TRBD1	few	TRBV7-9	TGTGCCAGCAGCCAGACAGGGGGCGCTTATGGCTACACCTTC	CASSQTGGAYGYTF
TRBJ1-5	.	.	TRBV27	TGTGCCAGCAGTTTAAGGGCCAGGGGCGGGACGACTAGCAATCAGCCCCAGCATTTT	CASSLRARGGTTSNQPQHF
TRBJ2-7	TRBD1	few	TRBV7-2	TGTGCCAGCAGCTCAACGGGACAGGGGACCTACGAGCAGTACTTC	CASSSTGQGTYEQYF
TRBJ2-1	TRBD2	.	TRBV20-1	TGCAGTGCTATATTAGCGGGGCGGGTGGGATCCTACAATGAGCAGTTCTTC	CSAILAGRVGSYNEQFF
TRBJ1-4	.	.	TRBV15	TGTGCCACCAGCATCGGCCGTGGTTTCCCGCGGCCCGATGAAAAACTGTTTTTT	CATSIGRGFPRPDEKLFF
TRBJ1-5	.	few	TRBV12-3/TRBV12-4	TGTGCCAGCAGTGCCCGCTTAGGCCCACAGCCCCAGCATTTT	CASSARLGPQPQHF
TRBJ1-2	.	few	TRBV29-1	TGCAGCGTTGGAATAACCGAGCATGGCTACACCTTC	CSVGITEHGYTF
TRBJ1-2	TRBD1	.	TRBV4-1	TGCGCCAGCACGGGATACAGGGGGCGCAGCTATGGCTACACCTTC	CASTGYRGRSYGYTF